This passage covers 20 T cell receptor beta chains from one sample sequenced in a study of blood T cell repertoires in COVID-19. The data were produced by immunoSEQ multiplex PCR, yet TCRdb's version contains in-frame clones alone and is incomplete. The sample records a few hundred thousand clones, around nine tenths being singletons. Sequenced material: PBMCs or T cells enriched from blood (not recorded which). These receptor sequences come from a woman aged 45-59 years with acute COVID-19.

This rearrangement joins TRBV28 to TRBJ1-2; perhaps TRBD1 as D (6 bases). The CDR3 length is 14 residues. V was shortened by 3 bases and J by 8 bases, with 16 bases between the two germline ends. In germline, CDR1 is MDHEN, CDR2 SYDVKM. The chain's CDR3 is CASSFQGPPVGYTF. CDR3 DNA sequence: TGTGCCAGCAGTTTCCAGGGGCCCCCCGTGGGCTACACCTTC.

The chain joins TRBV2 to TRBJ2-5; perhaps TRBD1 as D (5 bases). Germline V gives CDR1 SNHLY, CDR2 FYNNEI. The CDR3 sequence is 12 residues long. Between the trimmed V and J ends, which lost 6 bases and 5 bases, there was a span of 10 bases. This chain's CDR3 is CASRWGTETQYF. The CDR3 coding sequence is TGTGCCAGCAGGTGGGGCACGGAGACCCAGTACTTC.

The V and J genes are TRBV14 and TRBJ1-4; TRBD1 is a possible D gene (6 bases). V lost 3 bases to trimming and J lost 3 bases, with 11 bases between them. Germline V gives CDR1 SGHDN, CDR2 FVKESK. CDR3 length: 15 residues. The CDR3 loop is CASSQGQRSNEKLFF. CDR3 nucleotides: TGTGCCAGCAGCCAGGGACAAAGGTCTAATGAAAAACTGTTTTTT.

In regard to this clone: The same CDR3 is also encoded by other DNA sequences in this sample. The genes are TRBV12-3 or TRBV12-4 and TRBJ2-2; unclear D gene. V was shortened by 8 bases and J by 2 bases, with 6 bases between the two germline ends. The CDR3 contains 12 residues. CDR3 nucleotide sequence: TGTGCCAGCCTCAGAAACACCGGGGAGCTGTTTTTT. Encoded protein: CASLRNTGELFF.

This chain uses TRBV28 with TRBJ2-7; TRBD2 is a possible D gene (5 bases). The V gene lost 3 bases and the J gene lost 3 bases, with 12 bases spanning the gap. Germline CDR1 and CDR2: MDHEN and SYDVKM. The CDR3 is made up of 14 amino acids. CDR3 region: CASSLGGPVYEQYF. DNA for the CDR3: TGTGCCAGCAGTTTGGGCGGGCCGGTCTACGAGCAGTACTTC.

The chain links TRBV5-1 to TRBJ2-7, with 8 positions matching TRBD2. The CDR3 extends over 16 amino acids. The V gene end was trimmed by 0 bases and the J gene end by 0 bases; junction bases not matched to a gene: 5. Germline V CDR1 and CDR2: SGHRS, YFSETQ. CDR3 in amino acids: CASSLAGTRGSYEQYF. CDR3 DNA sequence: TGCGCCAGCAGCTTGGCCGGGACTAGAGGCTCCTACGAGCAGTACTTC.

The V call is TRBV5-5, the J call TRBJ1-2, with D perhaps TRBD1 (6 bases). The germline gives CDR1 SGHKS, CDR2 YYEKEE (reference sequence). Trimming shortened V by 2 bases and J by 2 bases, and 13 bases separated the two germline ends. The CDR3 contains 15 residues. The CDR3 sequence is CASSFGFTGNYGYTF. CDR3 nucleotides: TGTGCCAGCAGCTTTGGATTTACAGGGAACTATGGCTACACCTTC.

The chain links TRBV7-9 to TRBJ2-5; TRBD1 matches at 7 bases. Germline V CDR1 and CDR2: SEHNR, FQNEAQ (reference sequence). V lost 0 bases to trimming and J lost 1 base; unmatched junction nucleotides: 2. CDR3 size: 15 residues. CDR3 in amino acids: CASSLAGQIQETQYF. DNA of the CDR3: TGTGCCAGCAGCTTAGCGGGACAGATCCAAGAGACCCAGTACTTC.

The chain recombines TRBV28 with TRBJ1-6; the D is unclear. CDR3 length: 13 residues. Deletions cut 7 bases from V and 9 bases from J, with 13 bases between. The V gene's germline CDR1 is MDHEN and CDR2 SYDVKM. CDR3: CASTPVLRSPLHF. CDR3 bases: TGTGCCAGCACTCCCGTGCTGCGTTCACCCCTCCACTTT.

In its sample, this clone was seen once. V and J are TRBV5-6 and TRBJ2-7; TRBD2 matches at 7 bases. The length of the CDR3 is 15 residues. Germline lookup yields CDR1 SGHDT and CDR2 YYEEEE. V was pared by 3 bases and J by 5 bases, with 11 bases of the junction left unmatched. The chain's CDR3 is CASSWRGAGLNEQYF. The CDR3, as DNA: TGTGCCAGCAGCTGGCGGGGAGCGGGATTGAACGAGCAGTACTTC.

The chain recombines TRBV6-5 with TRBJ1-6; unclear D gene. CDR1 and CDR2 (germline): MNHEY, SVGAGI. CDR3 size: 13 residues. V dropped 6 bases and J dropped 10 bases, with 13 bases sitting between them. CDR3 nucleotide sequence: TGTGCCAGCAGGGAGGTGGTTAGGTCACCCCTCCACTTT. This gives the protein CASREVVRSPLHF.

The chain uses TRBV5-4 and TRBJ2-5; 7 bases line up with TRBD2. The CDR3 covers 16 residues. The germline V gene encodes CDR1 SGHNT and CDR2 YYREEE (reference sequence). V lost 4 bases to trimming and J lost 1 base; unmatched junction nucleotides: 10. The CDR3: CASSRALAETQETQYF. The CDR3 DNA reads TGTGCCAGCAGCCGAGCCCTAGCGGAGACCCAAGAGACCCAGTACTTC.

The chain has TRBV30 and TRBJ1-5, with 8 bases that match TRBD1. CDR1 is GTSNPN, CDR2 SVGIG, per germline (reference sequence). The CDR3 consists of 14 residues. V lost 3 bases and J lost 4; bases outside the gene matches: 5. CDR3 bases: TGTGCCTGGAGCGAGGGACAGGAGAATCAGCCCCAGCATTTT. Translated, it gives CAWSEGQENQPQHF.

The gene calls are TRBV6-5 and TRBJ1-3; TRBD1 agrees at 8 bases. The length of the CDR3 is 16 residues. After removal of 2 bases from V and 0 bases from J, the junction contained 3 bases not matched to a gene. CDR1 and CDR2 from the germline V gene are MNHEY and SVGAGI. DNA of the CDR3: TGTGCCAGCAGTTACGGACAGGGTTCCTCTGGAAACACCATATATTTT. The encoded protein is CASSYGQGSSGNTIYF.

This clone was recorded once. The genes are TRBV30 and TRBJ2-5; 13 nucleotides agree with TRBD2. Germline V gene data show CDR1 as GTSNPN and CDR2 as SVGIG (reference sequence). V lost 0 bases to trimming and J lost 5 bases; unmatched junction nucleotides: 3. The CDR3 runs to 15 residues. CDR3 DNA sequence: TGTGCCTGGAGTGTAGGACTAGCGGGAGCGGAGACCCAGTACTTC. Translation gives CAWSVGLAGAETQYF.

This sequence joins TRBV7-9 and TRBJ1-2; 7 bases line up with TRBD1. CDR3 length: 13 amino acids. Trimming removed 4 bases from V and 3 bases from J; junction bases left unmatched: 2. Germline V CDR1 and CDR2: SEHNR, FQNEAQ (reference sequence). As DNA, the CDR3 is TGTGCCAGCAGCTCTACAGGGGACTATGGCTACACCTTC. This codes for CASSSTGDYGYTF.

This rearrangement joins TRBV7-2 to TRBJ2-1; D gene ambiguous. The CDR3 runs to 12 residues. The germline V gene encodes CDR1 SGHTA and CDR2 FQGNSA. Trimming took off 5 bases at V and 6 bases at J, with 8 bases between the two ends. The chain's CDR3 is CASSAYSNEQFF. Here the CDR3 DNA reads TGTGCCAGCAGCGCCTACTCCAATGAGCAGTTCTTC.

The rearrangement uses TRBV24-1 and TRBJ1-4; 8 positions agree with TRBD1. The CDR3 covers 16 residues. Germline CDR1 and CDR2: KGHDR and SFDVKD. V lost 5 bases and J lost 5; bases outside the gene matches: 9. CDR3 coding DNA: TGTGCCACCAGTGCCGCCTCCCCAGGGGGCAATGAAAAACTGTTTTTT. It yields the protein CATSAASPGGNEKLFF.

The rearrangement links TRBV9 to TRBJ2-7; a possible D gene is TRBD2 (5 bases). The germline CDR1 and CDR2 sequences are SGDLS and YYNGEE. The CDR3 is 14 residues long. Between the trimmed V and J ends, which lost 2 bases and 6 bases, there was a span of 15 bases. The CDR3 is CASSVSAAGGEQYF. In DNA form, the CDR3 reads TGTGCCAGCAGCGTTTCAGCGGCCGGAGGCGAGCAGTACTTC. Based on the CDR3 plus reference TRBV9 and TRBJ2-7, the full variable domain is DSGVTQTPKHLITATGQRVTLRCSPRSGDLSVYWYQQSLDQGLQFLIQYYNGEERAKGNILERFSAQQFPDLHSELNLSSLELGDSALYFCASSVSAAGGEQYFGPGTRLTVT.

CDR3 sequence: CASSPRGDNSYNEQFF. The CDR3 nucleotides read TGTGCCAGCAGCCCCCGGGGGGATAACTCCTACAATGAGCAGTTCTTC. The V call is TRBV27, the J call TRBJ2-1, with 7 bases identical to TRBD2. The CDR3 is 16 amino acids. Losses at the gene ends were 6 bases for V and 0 bases for J; bases not matched to a gene: 8. The germline gives CDR1 MNHEY, CDR2 SMNVEV (reference sequence).